Listed here are 7 T cell receptor beta chains from one sample, sequenced in a study of shared clonotypes between healthy human individuals. Naive CD8 cells lacked CD45RO, underwent positive selection for CCR7 and left out terminally differentiated effector memory CD45RA+ cells. Clones were read by immunoSEQ multiplex PCR, and TCRdb kept only the in-frame ones, dropping some. The sample carries about 1,800,000 clones, about 95% recorded once. The sample taken for sequencing was naive CD8+ T cells sorted from blood. The source of these receptors is a man aged 18 to 29 in good health.

The chain uses TRBV4-2 and TRBJ1-4; D gene ambiguous. Trimming shortened V by 4 bases and J by 8 bases, and 8 bases separated the two germline ends. The length of the CDR3 is 12 residues. Per the germline V gene, CDR1 is LGHNA and CDR2 is YNFKEQ. CDR3 sequence (DNA): TGTGCCAGCAGCCTCGAGCGAGAAAAACTGTTTTTT. Protein sequence: CASSLEREKLFF.

The count of this clone is one. The genes are TRBV11-3 and TRBJ2-1, with TRBD2 identical over 9 bases. CDR3 length equals 15 residues. Trimming cost V 1 base and J 6 bases; bases outside gene matches: 4. Germline loops: CDR1 SGHNT, CDR2 YENEEA. Here the CDR3 reads CASSLGGLASNEQFF. The CDR3 DNA follows: TGTGCCAGCAGCTTAGGGGGACTAGCATCCAATGAGCAGTTCTTC.

Remarks on this clone: The same CDR3 can be traced to other DNA sequences in this sample. The chain couples TRBV4-1 to TRBJ2-7, with 8 bases matching TRBD2. Germline CDR1 reads MGHRA; CDR2 reads YSYEKL. Trimming took 1 base from V and 4 from J; bases not matched to a gene: 0. The CDR3 is made up of 13 amino acids. CDR3 sequence reads: CASSQASGYEQYF. The CDR3 coding sequence is TGCGCCAGCAGCCAAGCTAGCGGGTACGAGCAGTACTTC.

V and J are TRBV6-5 and TRBJ2-7; 8 bases match TRBD2. The CDR3 runs to 13 residues. Trimming took 5 bases from V and 6 from J; bases not matched to a gene: 6. Germline values: CDR1 MNHEY, CDR2 SVGAGI. As DNA, the CDR3 is TGTGCCAGCAGTCCCAGCGGGGGTACCGAGCAGTACTTC. Translating gives CASSPSGGTEQYF.

This clone was detected once. V usage is TRBV5-6 and J usage is TRBJ2-3, with D possibly matching TRBD2 (6 bases). V lost 0 bases and J lost 6, with 17 bases in between. The CDR3 contains 16 residues. The germline gives CDR1 SGHDT, CDR2 YYEEEE. The CDR3, as DNA: TGTGCCAGCAGCTTGGCGGGACTTGCACGGACGGATACGCAGTATTTT. This codes for CASSLAGLARTDTQYF.

The chain links TRBV10-3 to TRBJ1-1; possibly TRBD1 for D (5 bases). This CDR3 spans 13 amino acids. The germline V gene encodes CDR1 ENHRY and CDR2 SYGVKD. V was shortened by 11 bases and J by 1 base, with 14 bases between the two germline ends. CDR3 loop: CAVSLGGNTEAFF. In DNA form, the CDR3 reads TGTGCCGTATCACTCGGGGGGAACACTGAAGCTTTCTTT.

This clone has only one observation. The genes are TRBV11-2 and TRBJ2-7; no clear D. V dropped 1 base and J dropped 5 bases, with 12 bases sitting between them. Germline CDR1 is SGHAT and CDR2 is FQNNGV. CDR3 length: 14 residues. CDR3 nucleotide sequence: TGTGCCAGCAGCTTAGCCGTAGGGCCCGACGAGCAGTACTTC. Protein sequence: CASSLAVGPDEQYF.